These 4 T cell receptor beta chains were all obtained from the same sample, sequenced in a study of technical replicates of blood from a few donors. Assay: immunoSEQ multiplex PCR; the TCRdb copy retains only in-frame clones and omits some. Of tens of thousands of clones in the sample, about 91% were seen once. The specimen sequenced was T cells isolated from PBMCs. Receptors originate from a human donor in good health.

V usage is TRBV9 and J usage is TRBJ1-4; possible D gene TRBD1, 5 bases. Germline V gene lookup returns CDR1 SGDLS and CDR2 YYNGEE. V was shortened by 4 bases and J by 8 bases, with 18 bases between the two germline ends. The CDR3 loop spans 15 amino acids. The CDR3 is CASSLREGEEEKLFF. CDR3 DNA sequence: TGTGCCAGCAGCCTCCGGGAAGGGGAGGAGGAAAAACTGTTTTTT.

The CDR3 region has the DNA TGTGCCACCAGCAGAGAAGGACGGGGAATCGTGGAGACCCAGTACTTC. Protein sequence: CATSREGRGIVETQYF. The V call is TRBV15, the J call TRBJ2-5, with D perhaps matching TRBD2 (5 bases). CDR1 is LNHNV and CDR2 is YYDKDF in the germline V gene (reference sequence). The CDR3 is made up of 16 amino acids. With 0 bases removed from V and 5 bases from J, the gap between germline ends came to 16 bases.

V is TRBV7-3 and J is TRBJ2-5, with a weak D call TRBD1 (7 bases). This CDR3 is 14 amino acids long. In germline, CDR1 is SGHTA, CDR2 FQGTGA. The V end was cut by 5 bases, the J end by 2 bases, with 12 bases between. CDR3 loop: CASSVQGGQETQYF. The CDR3 region has the DNA TGTGCCAGCAGCGTTCAGGGGGGACAAGAGACCCAGTACTTC.

The rearrangement uses TRBV15 and TRBJ1-5; D is perhaps TRBD1 (5 bases). Germline loops: CDR1 LNHNV, CDR2 YYDKDF (reference sequence). The CDR3 length is 13 residues. V lost 7 bases and J lost 7, with 14 bases in between. The CDR3 DNA is TGTGCCACCATTGGAGGGGTAGGGCAGCCCCAGCATTTT. Translated: CATIGGVGQPQHF. Full variable domain (rest looked up from reference TRBV15 and TRBJ1-5): DAMVIQNPRYQVTQFGKPVTLSCSQTLNHNVMYWYQQKSSQAPKLLFHYYDKDFNNEADTPDNFQSRRPNTSFCFLDIRSPGLGDTAMYLCATIGGVGQPQHFGDGTRLSIL.